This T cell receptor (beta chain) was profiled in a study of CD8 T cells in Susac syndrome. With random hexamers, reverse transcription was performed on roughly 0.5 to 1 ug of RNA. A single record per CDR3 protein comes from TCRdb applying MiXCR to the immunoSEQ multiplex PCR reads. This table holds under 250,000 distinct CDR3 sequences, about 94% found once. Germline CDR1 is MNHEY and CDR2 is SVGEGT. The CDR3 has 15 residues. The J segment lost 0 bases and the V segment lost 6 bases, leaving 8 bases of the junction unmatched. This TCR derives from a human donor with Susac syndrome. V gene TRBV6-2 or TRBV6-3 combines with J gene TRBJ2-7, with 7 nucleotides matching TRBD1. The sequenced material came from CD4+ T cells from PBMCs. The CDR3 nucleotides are TGTGCCAGCAGGCAGGGACAGCAGTACTCCTACGAGCAGTACTTC. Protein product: CASRQGQQYSYEQYF.